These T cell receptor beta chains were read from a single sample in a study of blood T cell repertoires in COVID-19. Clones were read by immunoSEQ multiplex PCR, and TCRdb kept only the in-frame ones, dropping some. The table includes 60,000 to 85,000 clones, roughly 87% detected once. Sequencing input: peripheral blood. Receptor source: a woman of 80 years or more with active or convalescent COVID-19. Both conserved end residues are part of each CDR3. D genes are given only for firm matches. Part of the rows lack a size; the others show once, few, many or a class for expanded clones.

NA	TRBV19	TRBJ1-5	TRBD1	CASRMTGDNQPQHF	TGTGCCAGTAGGATGACAGGGGACAATCAGCCCCAGCATTTT
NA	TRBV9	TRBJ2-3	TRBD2	CASSVVGVAGGRNTDTQYF	TGTGCCAGCAGCGTAGTCGGAGTAGCGGGGGGGCGTAACACAGATACGCAGTATTTT
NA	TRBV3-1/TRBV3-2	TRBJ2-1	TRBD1	CASSQGRVQGNEQFF	TGTGCCAGCAGCCAAGGCCGAGTACAGGGGAATGAGCAGTTCTTC
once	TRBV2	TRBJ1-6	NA	CASNFQGPDRSLHF	TGTGCCAGCAACTTCCAGGGTCCGGACAGATCCCTCCACTTT
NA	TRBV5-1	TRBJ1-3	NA	CASSPDIGNTIYF	TGCGCCAGCAGCCCGGACATAGGGAACACCATATATTTT
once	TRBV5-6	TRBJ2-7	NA	CASSLIGAALGSYEQYF	TGTGCCAGCAGCTTGATTGGCGCGGCACTCGGCTCCTACGAGCAGTACTTC
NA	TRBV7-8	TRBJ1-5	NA	CASSLRSRVDSQPQHF	TGTGCCAGCAGCCTTAGGTCCAGGGTTGATAGTCAGCCCCAGCATTTT
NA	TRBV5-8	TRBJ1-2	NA	CASSLRLGGGYTF	TGTGCCAGCAGCTTGAGGCTGGGGGGTGGCTACACCTTC
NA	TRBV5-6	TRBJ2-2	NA	CASSWGGHISTGELFF	TGTGCCAGCAGCTGGGGGGGACACATTTCCACCGGGGAGCTGTTTTTT
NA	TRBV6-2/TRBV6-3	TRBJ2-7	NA	CASSYPPVSGEQYF	TGTGCCAGCAGTTACCCCCCGGTGTCAGGCGAGCAGTACTTC
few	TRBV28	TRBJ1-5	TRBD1	CASSYPRGQSNQPQHF	TGTGCCAGCAGTTACCCTAGGGGGCAGAGCAATCAGCCCCAGCATTTT
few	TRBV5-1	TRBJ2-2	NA	CASSLASTGELFF	TGCGCCAGCAGCTTGGCCAGCACCGGGGAGCTGTTTTTT
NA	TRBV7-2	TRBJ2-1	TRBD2	CASSFSLAGPVGFF	TGTGCCAGCAGCTTTTCCCTAGCGGGACCGGTTGGGTTCTTC
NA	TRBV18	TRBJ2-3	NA	CASSPKGDTQYF	TGTGCCAGCTCACCGAAGGGGGATACGCAGTATTTT
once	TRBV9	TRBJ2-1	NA	CASSVEGNEQFF	TGTGCCAGCAGCGTGGAGGGCAATGAGCAGTTCTTC
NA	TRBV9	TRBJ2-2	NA	CASSVGLNTGELFF	TGTGCCAGCAGCGTGGGACTTAACACCGGGGAGCTGTTTTTT
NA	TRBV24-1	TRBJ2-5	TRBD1	CATSDSRDRGPLGETQYF	TGTGCCACCAGTGATTCTAGGGACAGGGGGCCACTGGGAGAGACCCAGTACTTC
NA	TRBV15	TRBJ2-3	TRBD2	CATSRDLIRGGKDTQYF	TGTGCCACCAGCAGAGATTTAATTCGGGGGGGCAAAGATACGCAGTATTTT
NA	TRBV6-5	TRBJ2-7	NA	CASSRYQGSYEQYF	TGTGCCAGCAGTCGTTATCAGGGGTCCTACGAGCAGTACTTC
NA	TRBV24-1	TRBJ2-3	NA	CATSDGLAYTQYF	TGTGCCACCAGTGATGGCTTGGCCTATACGCAGTATTTT
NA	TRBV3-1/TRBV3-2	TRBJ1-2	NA	CASSPYQSTGYGGYTF	TGTGCCAGCAGCCCGTATCAAAGTACAGGGTACGGTGGCTACACCTTC
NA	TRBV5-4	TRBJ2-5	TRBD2	CASSPPSGGKETQYF	TGTGCCAGCAGCCCTCCTAGCGGGGGAAAAGAGACCCAGTACTTC
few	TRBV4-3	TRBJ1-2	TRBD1	CASSPRGQVYYGYTF	TGCGCCAGCAGCCCCCGTGGACAGGTCTACTATGGCTACACCTTC
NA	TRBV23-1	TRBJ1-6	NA	CASKTWGRAMGSPLHF	TGCGCCAGCAAAACGTGGGGCCGGGCCATGGGGTCACCCCTCCACTTT